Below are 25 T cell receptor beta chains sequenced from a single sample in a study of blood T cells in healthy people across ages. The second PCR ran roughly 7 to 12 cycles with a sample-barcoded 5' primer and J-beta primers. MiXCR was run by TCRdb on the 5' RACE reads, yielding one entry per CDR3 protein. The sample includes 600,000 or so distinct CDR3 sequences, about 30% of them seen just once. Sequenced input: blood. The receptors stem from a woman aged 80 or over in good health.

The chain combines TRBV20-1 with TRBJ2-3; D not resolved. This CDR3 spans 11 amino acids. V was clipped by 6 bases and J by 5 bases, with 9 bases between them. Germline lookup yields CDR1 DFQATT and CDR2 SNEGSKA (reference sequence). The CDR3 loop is CSAPLGDTQYF. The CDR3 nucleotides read TGCAGTGCGCCGCTTGGAGATACGCAGTATTTT.

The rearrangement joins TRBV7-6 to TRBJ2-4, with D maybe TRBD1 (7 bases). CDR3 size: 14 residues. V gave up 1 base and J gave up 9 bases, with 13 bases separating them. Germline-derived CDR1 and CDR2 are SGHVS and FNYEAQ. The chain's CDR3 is CASSLERQGGIQYF. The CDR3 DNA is TGTGCCAGCAGCTTAGAGCGTCAGGGGGGCATTCAGTACTTC.

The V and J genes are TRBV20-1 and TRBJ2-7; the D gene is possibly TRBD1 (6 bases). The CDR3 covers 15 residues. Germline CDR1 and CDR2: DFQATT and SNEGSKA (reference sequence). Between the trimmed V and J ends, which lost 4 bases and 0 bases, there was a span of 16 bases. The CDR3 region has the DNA TGCAGTGCTAAACACAGACAGGCGAGCTCCTACGAGCAGTACTTC. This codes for CSAKHRQASSYEQYF.

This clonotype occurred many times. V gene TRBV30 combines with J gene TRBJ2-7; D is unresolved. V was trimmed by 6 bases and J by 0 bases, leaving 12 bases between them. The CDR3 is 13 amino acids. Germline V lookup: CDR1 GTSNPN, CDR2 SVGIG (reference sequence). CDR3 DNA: TGTGCCTGCTATGGCTCGAGCTCCTACGAGCAGTACTTC. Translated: CACYGSSSYEQYF.

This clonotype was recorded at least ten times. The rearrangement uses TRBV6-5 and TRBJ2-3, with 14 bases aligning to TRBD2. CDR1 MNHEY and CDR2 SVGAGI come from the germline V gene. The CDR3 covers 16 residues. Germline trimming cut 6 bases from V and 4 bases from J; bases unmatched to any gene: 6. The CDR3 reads CASRDRLAGGADTQYF. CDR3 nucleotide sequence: TGTGCCAGCAGGGATCGACTAGCGGGGGGGGCAGATACGCAGTATTTT.

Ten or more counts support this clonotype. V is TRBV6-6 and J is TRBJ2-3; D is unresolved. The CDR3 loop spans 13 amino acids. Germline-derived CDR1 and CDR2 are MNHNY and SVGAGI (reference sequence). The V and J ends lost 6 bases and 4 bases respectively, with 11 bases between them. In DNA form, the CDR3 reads TGTGCCAGCAGGAGGACCGAAGCAGATACGCAGTATTTT. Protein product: CASRRTEADTQYF.

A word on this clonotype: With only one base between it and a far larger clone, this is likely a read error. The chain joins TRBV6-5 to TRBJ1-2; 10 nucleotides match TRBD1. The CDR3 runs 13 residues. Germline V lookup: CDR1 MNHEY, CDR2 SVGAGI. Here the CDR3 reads CAGSRDRGYGYTF. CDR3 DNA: TGTGCCGGCAGCCGGGACAGGGGTTATGGCTACACCTTC.

The CDR3 reads CSARVPGQTYEQYF. CDR3 DNA sequence: TGCAGTGCTAGAGTGCCGGGACAGACCTACGAGCAGTACTTC. The rearrangement joins TRBV20-1 to TRBJ2-5; 7 nucleotides line up with TRBD1. With the DNA end fitting TRBJ2-7 better, the J assignment may be wrong. Germline V gene data show CDR1 as DFQATT and CDR2 as SNEGSKA (reference sequence). The CDR3 length is 14 residues.

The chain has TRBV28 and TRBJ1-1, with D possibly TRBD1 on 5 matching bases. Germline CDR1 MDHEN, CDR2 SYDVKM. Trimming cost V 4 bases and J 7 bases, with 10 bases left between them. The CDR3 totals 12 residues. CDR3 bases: TGTGCCAGCAGTTCGACGACAGATGAAGCTTTCTTT. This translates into CASSSTTDEAFF.

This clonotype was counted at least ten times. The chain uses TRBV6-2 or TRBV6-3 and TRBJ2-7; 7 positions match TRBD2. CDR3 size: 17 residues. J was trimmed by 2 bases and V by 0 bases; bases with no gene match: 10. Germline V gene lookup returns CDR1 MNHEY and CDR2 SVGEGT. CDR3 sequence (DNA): TGTGCCAGCAGTTACTCGGGGGAGGGGAGGAACCCCTACGAGCAGTACTTC. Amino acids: CASSYSGEGRNPYEQYF.

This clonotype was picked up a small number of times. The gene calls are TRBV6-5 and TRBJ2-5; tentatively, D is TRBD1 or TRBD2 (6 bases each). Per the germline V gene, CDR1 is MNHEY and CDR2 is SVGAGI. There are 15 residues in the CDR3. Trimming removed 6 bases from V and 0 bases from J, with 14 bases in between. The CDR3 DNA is TGTGCCAGCAGACCAGGCGGGACACACCAAGAGACCCAGTACTTC. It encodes CASRPGGTHQETQYF.

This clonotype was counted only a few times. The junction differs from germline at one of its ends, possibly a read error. The CDR3 DNA sequence: TGTGCCAACAGTCTCTTTCAAGGGGCATTTAGCAATCAGCCCCAGCATTTT. It encodes CANSLFQGAFSNQPQHF. This chain uses TRBV12-3 or TRBV12-4 with TRBJ1-5, with D maybe TRBD1 (5 bases). The CDR3 sequence is 17 residues long.

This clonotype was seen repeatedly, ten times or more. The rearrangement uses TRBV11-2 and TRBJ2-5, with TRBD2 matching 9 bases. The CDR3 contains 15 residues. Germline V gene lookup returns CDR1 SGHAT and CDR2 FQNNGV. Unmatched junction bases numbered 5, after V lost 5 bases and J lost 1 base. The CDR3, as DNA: TGTGCCAGCAGCATGCTAGCGGGGACCCAAGAGACCCAGTACTTC. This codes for CASSMLAGTQETQYF.

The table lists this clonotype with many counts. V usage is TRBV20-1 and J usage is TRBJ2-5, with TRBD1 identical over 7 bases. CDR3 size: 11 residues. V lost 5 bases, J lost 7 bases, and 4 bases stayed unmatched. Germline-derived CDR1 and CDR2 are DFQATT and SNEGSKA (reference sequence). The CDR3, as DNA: TGCAGTGCTGGACGGACAGGGACCCAGTACTTC. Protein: CSAGRTGTQYF.

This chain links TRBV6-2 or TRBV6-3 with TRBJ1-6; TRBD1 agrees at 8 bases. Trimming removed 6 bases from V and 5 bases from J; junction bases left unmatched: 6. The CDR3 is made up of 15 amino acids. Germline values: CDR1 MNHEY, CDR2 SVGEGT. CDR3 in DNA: TGTGCCAGCAGATCGACGGGACAGGATAATTCACCCCTCCACTTT. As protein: CASRSTGQDNSPLHF.

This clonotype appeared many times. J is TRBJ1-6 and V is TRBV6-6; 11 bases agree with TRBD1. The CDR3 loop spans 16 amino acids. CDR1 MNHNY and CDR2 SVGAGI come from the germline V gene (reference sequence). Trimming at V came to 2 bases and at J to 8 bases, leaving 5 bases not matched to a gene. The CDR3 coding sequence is TGTGCCAGCAGTTACCTCCCGGGACAGGGGGATTCACCCCTCCACTTT. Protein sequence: CASSYLPGQGDSPLHF.

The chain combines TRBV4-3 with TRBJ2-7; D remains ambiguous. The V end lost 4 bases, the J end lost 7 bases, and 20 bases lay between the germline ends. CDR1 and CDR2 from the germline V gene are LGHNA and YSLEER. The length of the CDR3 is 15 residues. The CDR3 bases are TGCGCCAGCAGCCCAGACGGACGTTCTGACAATGAGCAGTACTTC. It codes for CASSPDGRSDNEQYF.

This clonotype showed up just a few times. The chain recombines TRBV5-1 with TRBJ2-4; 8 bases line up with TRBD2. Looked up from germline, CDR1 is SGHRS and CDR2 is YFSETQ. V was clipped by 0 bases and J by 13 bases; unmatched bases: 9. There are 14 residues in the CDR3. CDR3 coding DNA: TGCGCCAGCAGCTTGGTCGGGGGGGCTCGAGAGCAGTACTTC. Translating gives CASSLVGGAREQYF.

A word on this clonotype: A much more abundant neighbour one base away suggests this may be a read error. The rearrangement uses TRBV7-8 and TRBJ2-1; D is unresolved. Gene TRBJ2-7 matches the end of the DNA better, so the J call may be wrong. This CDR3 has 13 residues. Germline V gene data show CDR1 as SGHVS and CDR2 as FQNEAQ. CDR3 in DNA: TGTGCCAGCAGCTTAGACAGAACTAATGAGCAGTACTTC. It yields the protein CASSLDRTNEQYF.

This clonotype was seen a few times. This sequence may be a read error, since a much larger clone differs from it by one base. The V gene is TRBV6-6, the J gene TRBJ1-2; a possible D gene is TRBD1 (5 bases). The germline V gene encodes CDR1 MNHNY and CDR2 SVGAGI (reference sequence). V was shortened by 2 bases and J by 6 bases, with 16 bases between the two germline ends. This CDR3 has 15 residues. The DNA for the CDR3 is TGTGCCAGCAGTTACGGGGATGACAGCCGCGATGGCTACACCTTC. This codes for CASSYGDDSRDGYTF.

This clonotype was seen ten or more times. For the CDR3, the DNA is TGTGCCAGCAGTTTATCTAACAGCTACGAGCAGTACTTC. This encodes CASSLSNSYEQYF. V usage is TRBV27 and J usage is TRBJ2-7, with D uncertain. Germline CDR1 MNHEY, CDR2 SMNVEV (reference sequence). The CDR3 is 13 residues long. The V end was cut by 0 bases, the J end by 3 bases, with 6 bases between.

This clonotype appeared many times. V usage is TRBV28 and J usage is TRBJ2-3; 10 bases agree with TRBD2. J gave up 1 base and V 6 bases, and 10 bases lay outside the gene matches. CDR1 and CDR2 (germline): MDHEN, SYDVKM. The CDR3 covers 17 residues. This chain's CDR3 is CASRLSLSGGGTDTQYF. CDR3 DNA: TGTGCCAGCAGACTCTCCTTGAGCGGGGGGGGCACAGATACGCAGTATTTT.

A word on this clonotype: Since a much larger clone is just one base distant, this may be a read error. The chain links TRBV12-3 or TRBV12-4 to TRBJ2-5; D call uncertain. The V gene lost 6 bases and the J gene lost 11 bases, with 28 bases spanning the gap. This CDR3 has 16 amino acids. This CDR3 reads CASSRPARSILDEQYF. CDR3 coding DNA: TGTGCCAGCAGCCGCCCGGCTAGGTCGATTTTGGATGAGCAGTACTTC.

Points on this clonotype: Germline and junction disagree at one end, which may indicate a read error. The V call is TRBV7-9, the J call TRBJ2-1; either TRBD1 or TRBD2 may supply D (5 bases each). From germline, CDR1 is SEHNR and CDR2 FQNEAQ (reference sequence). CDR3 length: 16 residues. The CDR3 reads CASSLTAGSPGDERFF. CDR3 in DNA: TGTGCCAGCAGCTTAACCGCAGGGTCCCCCGGGGATGAGCGGTTCTTC.

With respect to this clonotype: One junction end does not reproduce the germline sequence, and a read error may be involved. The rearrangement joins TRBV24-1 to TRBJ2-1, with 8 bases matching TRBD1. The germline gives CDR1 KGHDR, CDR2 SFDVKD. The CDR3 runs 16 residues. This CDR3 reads CATSDPRGQAYSEQFF. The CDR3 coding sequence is TGTGCCACCAGTGACCCCAGGGGGCAGGCCTACAGTGAGCAGTTCTTC.